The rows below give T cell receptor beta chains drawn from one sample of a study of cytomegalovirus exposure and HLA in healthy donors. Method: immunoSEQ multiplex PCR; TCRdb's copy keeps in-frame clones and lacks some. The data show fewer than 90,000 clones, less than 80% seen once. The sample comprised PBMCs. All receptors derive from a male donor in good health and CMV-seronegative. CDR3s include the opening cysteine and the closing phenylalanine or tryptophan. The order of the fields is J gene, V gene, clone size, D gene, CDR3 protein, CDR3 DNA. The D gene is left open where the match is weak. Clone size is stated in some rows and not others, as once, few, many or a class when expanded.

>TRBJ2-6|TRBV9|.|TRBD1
CASSVQGAPGANVLTF
TGTGCCAGCAGCGTCCAGGGGGCGCCCGGGGCCAACGTCCTGACTTTC
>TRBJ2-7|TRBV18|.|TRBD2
CASSPARLLAGGVYEQYF
TGTGCCAGCTCACCCGCCCGACTCCTAGCGGGAGGGGTCTACGAGCAGTACTTC
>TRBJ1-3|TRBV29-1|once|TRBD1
CSGFDRAGNTIYF
TGCAGCGGGTTCGACAGGGCTGGAAACACCATATATTTT
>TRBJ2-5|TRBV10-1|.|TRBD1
CASSRTGEETQYF
TGCGCCAGCAGCAGGACAGGGGAAGAGACCCAGTACTTC
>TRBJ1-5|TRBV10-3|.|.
CASSYGENTQPQHF
TGTGCCAGCAGTTACGGGGAAAATACTCAGCCCCAGCATTTT
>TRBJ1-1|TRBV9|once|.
CASSQGIDTEAFF
TGTGCCAGCAGCCAGGGGATCGACACTGAAGCTTTCTTT
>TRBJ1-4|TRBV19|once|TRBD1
CAISDRDEKLFF
TGTGCCATTTCGGACAGGGATGAAAAACTGTTTTTT
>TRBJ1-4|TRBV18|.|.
CASSPVPFNEKLFF
TGTGCCAGCTCACCCGTTCCTTTTAATGAAAAACTGTTTTTT
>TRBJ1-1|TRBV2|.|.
CASSEQSGPNTEAFF
TGTGCCAGCAGTGAGCAGTCAGGGCCGAACACTGAAGCTTTCTTT
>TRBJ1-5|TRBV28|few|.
CASSPRDPYSNQPQHF
TGTGCCAGCAGTCCTCGGGATCCCTATAGCAATCAGCCCCAGCATTTT
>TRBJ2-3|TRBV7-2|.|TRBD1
CASSLETGSQDTQYF
TGTGCCAGCAGCTTAGAGACAGGGTCCCAAGATACGCAGTATTTT
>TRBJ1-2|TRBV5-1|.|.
CASSPPQGQSSGYTF
TGCGCCAGCAGCCCTCCTCAGGGGCAATCAAGTGGCTACACCTTC